The sequence of this T cell receptor (beta chain) was determined in a study of blood T cell repertoires in COVID-19. Using immunoSEQ multiplex PCR, the repertoire was profiled, and TCRdb retains in-frame clones only, with some absent. The sample carries 85,000 to 100,000 clones, roughly 72% recorded once. Germline-derived CDR1 and CDR2 are MDHEN and SYDVKM. J was trimmed by 8 bases and V by 3 bases; bases with no gene match: 10. This CDR3 is 15 amino acids long. The rearrangement links TRBV28 to TRBJ2-5; the match to TRBD2 covers 9 bases. Source material: peripheral blood. The clonotype was recovered from a woman between 55 and 75 years old in a cohort sampled during active or convalescent COVID-19. The CDR3 loop is CASSLSGGGAETQYF. For the CDR3, the DNA is TGTGCCAGCAGTTTGTCTGGCGGGGGGGCCGAAACCCAGTACTTC.